The subject of this entry is one T cell receptor beta chain. The protocol was immunoSEQ multiplex PCR, while the TCRdb copy is restricted to in-frame clones and leaves out a portion. This sample carries approximately 240,000 clones, roughly 84% of them seen once, and the ten largest clones take under 4.5%. These data originate in a study of blood T cell repertoires in COVID-19. Material for sequencing was peripheral blood. The origin of this receptor is a woman in her thirties or forties with active or convalescent COVID-19.

CDR3 region: CSVDLRNTEAFF. CDR3 nucleotides: TGCAGCGTTGATTTGAGGAACACTGAAGCTTTCTTT. The genes are TRBV29-1 and TRBJ1-1; D remains unclear. Germline CDR1 reads SQVTM; CDR2 reads ANQGSEA. V lost 3 bases and J lost 1, with 6 bases in between. This CDR3 contains 12 residues.